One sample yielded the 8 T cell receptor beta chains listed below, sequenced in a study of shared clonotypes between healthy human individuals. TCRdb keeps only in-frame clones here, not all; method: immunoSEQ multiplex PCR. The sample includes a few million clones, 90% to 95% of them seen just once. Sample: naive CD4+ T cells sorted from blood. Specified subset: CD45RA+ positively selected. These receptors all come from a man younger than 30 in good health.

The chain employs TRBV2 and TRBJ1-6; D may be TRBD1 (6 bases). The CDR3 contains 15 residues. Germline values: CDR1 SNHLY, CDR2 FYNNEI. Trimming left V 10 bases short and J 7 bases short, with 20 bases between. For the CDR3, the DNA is TGTGCCATTAATAGGGGGGGGAGTAGGAATTCACCCCTCCACTTT. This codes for CAINRGGSRNSPLHF.

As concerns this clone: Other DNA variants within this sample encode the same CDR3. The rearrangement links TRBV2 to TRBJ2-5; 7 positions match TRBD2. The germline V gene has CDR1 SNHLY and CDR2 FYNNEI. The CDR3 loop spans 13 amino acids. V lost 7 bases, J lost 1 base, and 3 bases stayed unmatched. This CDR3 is CASKRGSQETQYF. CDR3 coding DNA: TGTGCCAGCAAGCGGGGATCCCAAGAGACCCAGTACTTC.

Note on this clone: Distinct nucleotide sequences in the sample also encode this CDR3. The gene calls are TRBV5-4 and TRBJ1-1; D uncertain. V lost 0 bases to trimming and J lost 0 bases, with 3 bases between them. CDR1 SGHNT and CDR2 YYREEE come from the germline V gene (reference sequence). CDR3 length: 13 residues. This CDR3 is CASSLGMNTEAFF. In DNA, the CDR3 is TGTGCCAGCAGCTTGGGCATGAACACTGAAGCTTTCTTT.

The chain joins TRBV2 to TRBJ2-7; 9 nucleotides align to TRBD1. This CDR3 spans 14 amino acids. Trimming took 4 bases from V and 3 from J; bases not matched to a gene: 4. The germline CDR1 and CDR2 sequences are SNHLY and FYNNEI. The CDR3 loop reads CASSAGTGYYEQYF. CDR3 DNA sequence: TGTGCCAGCAGTGCTGGGACAGGGTACTACGAGCAGTACTTC.

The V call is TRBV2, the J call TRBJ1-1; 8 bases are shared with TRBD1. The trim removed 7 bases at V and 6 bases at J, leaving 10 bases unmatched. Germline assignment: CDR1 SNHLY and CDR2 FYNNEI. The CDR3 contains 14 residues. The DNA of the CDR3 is TGTGCCAGCAACCCCCAGGGGGCCCCTTCTGAAGCTTTCTTT. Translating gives CASNPQGAPSEAFF.

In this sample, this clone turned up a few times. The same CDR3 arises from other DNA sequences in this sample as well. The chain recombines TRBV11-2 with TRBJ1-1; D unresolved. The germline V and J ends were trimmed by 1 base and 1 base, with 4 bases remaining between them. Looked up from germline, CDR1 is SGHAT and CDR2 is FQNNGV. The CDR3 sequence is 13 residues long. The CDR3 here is CASSLGENTEAFF. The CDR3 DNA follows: TGTGCCAGCAGCTTAGGGGAGAACACTGAAGCTTTCTTT.

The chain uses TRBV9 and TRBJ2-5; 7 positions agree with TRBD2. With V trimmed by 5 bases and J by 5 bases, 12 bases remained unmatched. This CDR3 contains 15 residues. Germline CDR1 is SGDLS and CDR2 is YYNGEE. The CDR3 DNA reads TGTGCCAGCAGTTGGGGGTCAGCGGGAAAGGAGACCCAGTACTTC. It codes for CASSWGSAGKETQYF.

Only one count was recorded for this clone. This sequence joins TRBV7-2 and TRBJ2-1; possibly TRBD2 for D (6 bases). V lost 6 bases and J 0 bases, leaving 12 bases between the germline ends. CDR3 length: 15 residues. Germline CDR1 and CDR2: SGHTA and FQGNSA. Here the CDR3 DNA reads TGTGCCAGCAGTTCGGCGGGGACCTCCTACAATGAGCAGTTCTTC. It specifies CASSSAGTSYNEQFF.